The 13 T cell receptor beta chains below come from one sample, sequenced in a study of blood T cell repertoires in COVID-19. Some clones are missing from TCRdb's copy, which holds only in-frame ones; the method was immunoSEQ multiplex PCR. Counted here are roughly 140,000 clones, 65% to 80% occurring once; the ten biggest clones make up 4.2%. The sequencing sample was made of peripheral blood. These receptors originate from a man aged 55 to 70 with acute or convalescent COVID-19.

The chain couples TRBV6-1 to TRBJ1-5; 7 bases match TRBD1. With 1 base clipped from V and 11 bases from J, the junction kept 11 bases outside the gene matches. CDR1 is MNHNS and CDR2 is SASEGT in the germline V gene. This CDR3 is 15 amino acids long. The CDR3 spells CASSEGQGLQGAQHF. In DNA form, the CDR3 reads TGTGCCAGCAGTGAAGGACAGGGCCTGCAAGGGGCCCAGCATTTT.

The V and J genes are TRBV9 and TRBJ2-1, with 11 bases that match TRBD2. Germline loops: CDR1 SGDLS, CDR2 YYNGEE. CDR3 length: 16 amino acids. V shed 0 bases and J 8 bases; nucleotides not matched to a gene: 7. This CDR3 reads CASSVVPTSGTYEQFF. The DNA of the CDR3 is TGTGCCAGCAGCGTAGTCCCGACTAGCGGGACATATGAGCAGTTCTTC.

CDR3 sequence reads: CASSARDRGKEKLFF. The CDR3 DNA follows: TGTGCCAGCAGCGCACGGGACAGGGGGAAGGAAAAACTGTTTTTT. This chain uses TRBV9 with TRBJ1-4, with TRBD1 identical over 11 bases. Germline CDR1 is SGDLS and CDR2 is YYNGEE. CDR3 size: 15 residues. V lost 3 bases and J lost 8; bases outside the gene matches: 6.

This clone was found a few times. This chain links TRBV9 with TRBJ2-2, with 10 positions matching TRBD2. Germline V gene data show CDR1 as SGDLS and CDR2 as YYNGEE. Trimming at V came to 0 bases and at J to 1 base, leaving 0 bases not matched to a gene. The CDR3 is 16 amino acids. Here the CDR3 DNA reads TGTGCCAGCAGCGTAGGGACTAGCGGGAACACCGGGGAGCTGTTTTTT. Encoded protein: CASSVGTSGNTGELFF.

This clone appeared once. J is TRBJ2-1 and V is TRBV2; 7 nucleotides line up with TRBD1. CDR3 length: 12 amino acids. Losses at the gene ends were 2 bases for V and 10 bases for J; bases not matched to a gene: 2. The germline gives CDR1 SNHLY, CDR2 FYNNEI. For the CDR3, the DNA is TGTGCCAGCAGTGAAACACAGGGGGAGCAGTTCTTC. Protein product: CASSETQGEQFF.

The rearrangement joins TRBV19 to TRBJ1-1, with TRBD1 identical over 7 bases. This CDR3 has 14 residues. In germline, CDR1 is LNHDA, CDR2 SQIVND (reference sequence). The V segment lost 1 base and the J segment 5 bases; nucleotides outside the gene matches: 4. The CDR3 region has the DNA TGTGCCAGTAGTATAGCAGGGGGACGGACTGAAGCTTTCTTT. Translation gives CASSIAGGRTEAFF.

V is TRBV11-3 and J is TRBJ2-5, with D possibly matching TRBD1 (5 bases). Per germline, CDR1 SGHNT and CDR2 YENEEA. Trimming removed 1 base from V and 4 bases from J, with 13 bases in between. This CDR3 region has 15 residues. The CDR3 loop is CASSLGAGPGETQYF. CDR3 sequence (DNA): TGTGCCAGCAGCTTAGGTGCAGGGCCGGGAGAGACCCAGTACTTC.

This clone was seen just once. The V gene is TRBV5-1, the J gene TRBJ2-7, with D possibly matching TRBD1 (6 bases). Germline CDR1 and CDR2: SGHRS and YFSETQ. Trimming removed 4 bases from V and 1 base from J, with 18 bases in between. The CDR3 contains 16 residues. The CDR3 spells CASSGSQGPQSYEQYF. CDR3 bases: TGCGCCAGCAGCGGATCACAGGGACCCCAGTCCTACGAGCAGTACTTC.

The V call is TRBV19, the J call TRBJ2-6; D not resolved. This CDR3 has 15 residues. Germline V gives CDR1 LNHDA, CDR2 SQIVND (reference sequence). Between the trimmed V and J ends, which lost 7 bases and 0 bases, there was a span of 10 bases. CDR3 in amino acids: CASTLFLSGANVLTF. CDR3 bases: TGTGCCAGTACGCTATTCCTCTCTGGGGCCAACGTCCTGACTTTC.

V and J are TRBV5-1 and TRBJ2-1; D is perhaps TRBD1 (5 bases). Between the trimmed V and J ends, which lost 0 bases and 7 bases, there was a span of 11 bases. CDR3 length equals 14 residues. Germline V gene lookup returns CDR1 SGHRS and CDR2 YFSETQ. CDR3: CASSLGQLRNEQFF. The CDR3 region has the DNA TGCGCCAGCAGCTTGGGACAGTTACGGAATGAGCAGTTCTTC.

The chain uses TRBV7-2 and TRBJ2-7, with D perhaps TRBD2 (6 bases). V dropped 4 bases and J dropped 2 bases, with 12 bases sitting between them. Per germline, CDR1 SGHTA and CDR2 FQGNSA. The CDR3 is made up of 14 amino acids. In nucleotides, the CDR3 is TGTGCCAGCAGCTACGGACTATCTACCTACGAGCAGTACTTC. Amino acid sequence: CASSYGLSTYEQYF.

This clone was found a few times. The chain links TRBV2 to TRBJ1-5; TRBD1 is a possible D gene (5 bases). V was clipped by 4 bases and J by 0 bases, with 10 bases between them. Germline V gives CDR1 SNHLY, CDR2 FYNNEI. This CDR3 has 15 residues. The CDR3 nucleotides read TGTGCCAGCAGTGGAGGCAGGGATAGCAATCAGCCCCAGCATTTT. This codes for CASSGGRDSNQPQHF.

This clone was seen only a few times. The rearrangement links TRBV12-5 to TRBJ1-2; D unclear. Germline-derived CDR1 and CDR2 are LGHNT and FRNRAP. V was cut by 6 bases and J by 2 bases, with 4 bases left in between. The CDR3 contains 11 residues. DNA for the CDR3: TGTGCTAGTGGCCTGAACTATGGCTACACCTTC. It is translated as CASGLNYGYTF.